The 30 T cell receptor beta chains reported below all come from one sample, sequenced in a study of molecular identifiers for immune sequencing clone quantification listed by TCRdb under 2018. Receptor amplification or capture employed PCR. Sequencing instrument: Illumina HiSeq 4000. Using fastp at Q25 and MiXCR, TCRdb reprocessed the public reads and kept productive beta chains. Every entry covers one CDR3 protein and lists the most common genes and DNA from its rows. The sample table holds hundreds of thousands of distinct CDR3 sequences, of which 15% to 20% were seen once. The top ten hold 0.75% to 0.95% of the sample. Sample: naive CD8+ T cells from blood, with Jurkat cell RNA spiked in. What the cell subset or site label conveys for this sample: FACS-sorted CD8+CD4-CCR7+CD45RA+ naive T cells. The source is a human donor in good health. Some libraries in this study had Jurkat cell RNA spiked in.

The sample holds many counts of this clonotype. The chain employs TRBV28 and TRBJ1-6, with 9 bases lining up with TRBD1. The CDR3 consists of 15 residues. Germline CDR1 reads MDHEN; CDR2 reads SYDVKM. The ends lost 5 bases at V and 10 bases at J; junction bases unmatched: 9. The CDR3 loop reads CASSIGTGTGSPLHF. Here the CDR3 DNA reads TGTGCCAGCAGTATTGGGACAGGGACTGGGTCACCCCTCCACTTT. The whole variable domain, remainder taken from reference TRBV28 and TRBJ1-6, is DVKVTQSSRYLVKRTGEKVFLECVQDMDHENMFWYRQDPGLGLRLIYFSYDVKMKEKGDIPEGYSVSREKKERFSLILESASTNQTSMYLCASSIGTGTGSPLHFGNGTRLTVT.

At least ten counts were recorded for this clonotype. The rearrangement links TRBV4-3 to TRBJ2-7, with 10 bases fitting TRBD2. This CDR3 spans 16 amino acids. Germline V gene lookup returns CDR1 LGHNA and CDR2 YSLEER. Unmatched junction bases numbered 5, after V lost 0 bases and J lost 3 bases. For the CDR3, the DNA is TGCGCCAGCAGCCAAGAAACCGGGACTAGCGTCTACGAGCAGTACTTC. It specifies CASSQETGTSVYEQYF.

This clonotype was counted between two and nine times. J is TRBJ1-1 and V is TRBV11-2; D unresolved. Trimming shortened V by 4 bases and J by 6 bases, and 6 bases separated the two germline ends. From germline, CDR1 is SGHAT and CDR2 FQNNGV. CDR3 length equals 11 residues. The CDR3 is CASSSQAEAFF. CDR3 DNA sequence: TGTGCCAGCAGCTCCCAGGCTGAAGCTTTCTTT.

This clonotype was picked up many times. V and J are TRBV7-6 and TRBJ2-5, with 9 positions matching TRBD1. The CDR3 runs 14 residues. Trimming cost V 4 bases and J 5 bases; bases outside gene matches: 5. Per the germline V gene, CDR1 is SGHVS and CDR2 is FNYEAQ. Written as DNA, the CDR3 is TGTGCCAGCAGCTCACAGGGGGCTTATGAGACCCAGTACTTC. As protein: CASSSQGAYETQYF.

J is TRBJ1-5 and V is TRBV13, with D unresolved. CDR3 length equals 13 residues. Germline-derived CDR1 and CDR2 are PRHDT and FYEKMQ (reference sequence). V gave up 2 bases and J gave up 9 bases, with 11 bases separating them. This CDR3 is CASSLSADRPQHF. The CDR3 DNA reads as TGTGCCAGCAGCTTATCAGCGGATCGGCCCCAGCATTTT.

About this clonotype itself: This could be a read error, since a much larger clone is one nucleotide away. This chain joins TRBV4-2 and TRBJ1-1; D remains unclear. V dropped 8 bases and J dropped 0 bases, with 16 bases sitting between them. Germline CDR1 is LGHNA and CDR2 is YNFKEQ. This CDR3 is built from 15 residues. The CDR3 sequence: CASGPSLSLNTEAFF. The CDR3 DNA is TGTGCCAGCGGCCCATCATTATCATTGAACACTGAAGCTTTCTTT.

The chain joins TRBV5-1 to TRBJ2-7; 8 bases agree with TRBD1. The junction had 8 bases not matched to a gene; V was cut back by 0 bases and J by 6 bases. CDR1 is SGHRS, CDR2 YFSETQ, per germline. The CDR3 runs 15 residues. This CDR3 reads CASSLAGTGVCEQYF. As DNA, the CDR3 is TGCGCCAGCAGCTTGGCTGGGACAGGCGTCTGCGAGCAGTACTTC.

This clonotype was counted many times. This sequence joins TRBV12-3 or TRBV12-4 and TRBJ2-5; D call uncertain. The V gene lost 8 bases and the J gene lost 4 bases, with 20 bases spanning the gap. This CDR3 has 15 amino acids. The CDR3 spells CASAPWAKTSETQYF. The CDR3 DNA follows: TGTGCCAGCGCCCCCTGGGCCAAAACTTCAGAGACCCAGTACTTC.

This clonotype came up a few times. This chain uses TRBV25-1 with TRBJ2-1; the D is unclear. Trimming stripped 7 bases from V and 8 bases from J, with 6 bases between. Germline V gene data show CDR1 as MGHDK and CDR2 as SYGVNS. The length of the CDR3 is 10 residues. The CDR3 DNA reads TGTGCCAGCAAAGGACATGAGCAGTTCTTC. Encoded protein: CASKGHEQFF.

As regards this clonotype: A clone one base away is much larger, so this may be a read error. The V and J genes are TRBV7-9 and TRBJ1-2; D remains unclear. The germline gives CDR1 SEHNR, CDR2 FQNEAQ (reference sequence). The CDR3 length is 13 residues. The CDR3 is CASSFTTNYGYAF. DNA for the CDR3: TGTGCCAGCAGCTTTACTACTAACTATGGCTACGCCTTC.

As regards this clonotype: A clone one base away is much larger, so this may be a read error. The chain combines TRBV6-2 or TRBV6-3 with TRBJ2-7; 7 nucleotides match TRBD2. The ends lost 11 bases at V and 0 bases at J; junction bases unmatched: 1. Germline V gene data show CDR1 as MNHEY and CDR2 as SVGEGT. This CDR3 region has 11 residues. The CDR3 DNA follows: TGTGCCGCGGGGGTCTCCTACGAGCAGTACTTC. It translates to CAAGVSYEQYF.

J is TRBJ1-5 and V is TRBV9, with D perhaps matching TRBD1 (5 bases). Germline V gene sequence: CDR1 SGDLS, CDR2 YYNGEE. This CDR3 is built from 15 residues. The V end lost 2 bases, the J end lost 3 bases, and 12 bases lay between the germline ends. The CDR3 region is CASSVGAGLNQPQHF. The CDR3 bases are TGTGCCAGCAGCGTCGGGGCAGGGCTCAATCAGCCCCAGCATTTT.

This clonotype occurred a few times. The rearrangement links TRBV4-3 to TRBJ1-3; D is uncertain. The germline V gene encodes CDR1 LGHNA and CDR2 YSLEER. This CDR3 comprises 15 residues. V gave up 0 bases and J gave up 2 bases, with 8 bases separating them. The CDR3 loop is CASSQDSGPGNTIYF. CDR3 in DNA: TGCGCCAGCAGCCAAGACTCCGGCCCTGGAAACACCATATATTTT.

This clonotype turned up a few times. This chain links TRBV15 with TRBJ2-3; 11 bases line up with TRBD2. The CDR3 covers 15 residues. Germline V gene lookup returns CDR1 LNHNV and CDR2 YYDKDF (reference sequence). Trimming at V came to 3 bases and at J to 2 bases, leaving 1 base not matched to a gene. CDR3 in amino acids: CATSRGLAVTDTQYF. The CDR3 DNA is TGTGCCACCAGCAGGGGACTAGCGGTCACAGATACGCAGTATTTT.

The rearrangement links TRBV27 to TRBJ2-6, with a tentative D call TRBD2 (5 bases). The germline CDR1 and CDR2 sequences are MNHEY and SMNVEV (reference sequence). Trimming took off 4 bases at V and 0 bases at J, with 10 bases between the two ends. The CDR3 runs 16 residues. The CDR3 DNA sequence: TGTGCCAGCAGTTCGGGATCAAGCTCTGGGGCCAACGTCCTGACTTTC. Amino acid sequence: CASSSGSSSGANVLTF.

A note on this clonotype: A much larger clone lies a single base off, so this may be a read error. The chain joins TRBV6-5 to TRBJ2-2, with 8 bases that match TRBD2. The CDR3 is made up of 15 amino acids. Germline values: CDR1 MNHEY, CDR2 SVGAGI. CDR3 sequence: CVSNSGTTNTGELFF. The CDR3 DNA reads TGTGTCAGCAATAGCGGGACTACCAACACCGGGGAGCTGTTTTTT.

As concerns this clonotype: A much larger clone differs from this one at a single base, so this may be a read error. This sequence joins TRBV5-6 and TRBJ1-6, with D possibly being TRBD1 (5 bases). CDR3 size: 15 residues. Germline CDR1 is SGHDT and CDR2 is YYEEEE. The CDR3 DNA sequence: TGTGCCAGCAGCTTGGTCAGGGCTCCGAATTTACCCCTCCACTTT. Its protein product is CASSLVRAPNLPLHF.

This clonotype was seen more than once but under ten times. The chain is built from TRBV12-3 or TRBV12-4 and TRBJ2-5; 8 bases agree with TRBD1. The CDR3 is made up of 16 amino acids. The ends lost 6 bases at V and 5 bases at J; junction bases unmatched: 14. In DNA form, the CDR3 reads TGTGCCAGCAGCCAACCCCGCGGACAGGGCGAGGAGACCCAGTACTTC. Encoded protein: CASSQPRGQGEETQYF.

The rearrangement joins TRBV12-3 or TRBV12-4 to TRBJ2-1, with 11 bases that match TRBD2. V trimming: 11 bases; J trimming: 5 bases; junction bases outside the gene matches: 5. The CDR3 extends over 13 amino acids. The CDR3 DNA reads as TGTGCCGTAACACTAGCGGGAGACAATGAGCAGTTCTTC. Amino acids: CAVTLAGDNEQFF.

This chain connects TRBV20-1 to TRBJ1-1; 8 positions match TRBD1. Germline V gene lookup returns CDR1 DFQATT and CDR2 SNEGSKA (reference sequence). The CDR3 has 15 amino acids. Unmatched junction bases numbered 7, after V lost 0 bases and J lost 4 bases. In DNA, the CDR3 is TGCAGTGCTAGAGACGCCACAGGGGGAATCACTGAAGCTTTCTTT. This codes for CSARDATGGITEAFF.

A few counts support this clonotype. V is TRBV4-1 and J is TRBJ2-7; D is possibly TRBD1 (6 bases). Germline CDR1 is MGHRA and CDR2 is YSYEKL. The CDR3 consists of 14 residues. V lost 3 bases, J lost 2 bases, and 11 bases lay in between. CDR3 nucleotides: TGCGCCAGCAGCCACCGGGACATAGCCTACGAGCAGTACTTC. Protein: CASSHRDIAYEQYF.

As for this clonotype: This may be a read error: a much more frequent sequence differs by one nucleotide. The chain recombines TRBV6-5 with TRBJ2-5, with TRBD2 matching over 10 bases. CDR3 length equals 18 residues. V shed 4 bases and J 2 bases; nucleotides not matched to a gene: 13. CDR1 is MNHEY and CDR2 is SVGAGI in the germline V gene. This CDR3 reads CASSCSPSGGEDQETQYF. The CDR3 DNA is TGTGCCAGCAGTTGCTCGCCTAGCGGGGGAGAGGATCAAGAGACCCAGTACTTC.

This clonotype was seen many times. The CDR3 here is CASSPRRRADTQYF. CDR3 nucleotide sequence: TGTGCCAGCAGTCCCCGGCGGCGGGCAGATACGCAGTATTTT. V gene TRBV12-3 or TRBV12-4 combines with J gene TRBJ2-3; TRBD2 is a possible D gene (5 bases). CDR3 length: 14 amino acids. Trimming removed 5 bases at V and 4 bases at J, with 13 bases between.

This clonotype was detected a few times. The chain couples TRBV12-3 or TRBV12-4 to TRBJ1-1; maybe TRBD1 (5 bases). V was shortened by 6 bases and J by 4 bases, with 12 bases between the two germline ends. The length of the CDR3 is 13 residues. DNA of the CDR3: TGTGCCAGCAGCTGGGGGTTCAGCACTGAAGCTTTCTTT. Its translation: CASSWGFSTEAFF.

This clonotype was seen only a few times. The chain combines TRBV27 with TRBJ2-1, with unresolved D. Trimming removed 4 bases at V and 0 bases at J, with 10 bases between. The CDR3 runs 15 residues. The V gene's germline CDR1 is MNHEY and CDR2 SMNVEV (reference sequence). CDR3 in amino acids: CASSSLSTSYNEQFF. The CDR3 nucleotides are TGTGCCAGCAGTTCACTCAGTACCTCCTACAATGAGCAGTTCTTC.

Regarding this clonotype: A much bigger clone sits one base away, suggesting this may be a read error. This chain connects TRBV2 to TRBJ1-1; no definite D call. Germline V gene sequence: CDR1 SNHLY, CDR2 FYNNEI. The CDR3 spans 16 residues. CDR3 sequence: CASSEIGPDLNAEAFF. The CDR3 nucleotides read TGTGCCAGCAGTGAAATCGGGCCAGACTTGAACGCTGAAGCTTTCTTT.

This clonotype was detected many times. The chain combines TRBV3-1 with TRBJ1-1; weak D call: TRBD1 (6 bases). Trimming stripped 1 base from V and 3 bases from J, with 12 bases between. Germline CDR1 is LGHDT and CDR2 is YNNKEL (reference sequence). The CDR3 consists of 15 residues. The CDR3 sequence: CASSQAQGFYTEAFF. The CDR3 bases are TGTGCCAGCAGCCAAGCTCAGGGGTTTTACACTGAAGCTTTCTTT.

Note on this clonotype: This sequence may be a read error, since a much larger clone differs from it by one base. The chain uses TRBV9 and TRBJ1-1; 8 bases line up with TRBD1. The CDR3 contains 13 residues. CDR1 and CDR2 from the germline V gene are SGDLS and YYNGEE. The V gene end was trimmed by 0 bases and the J gene end by 6 bases; junction bases not matched to a gene: 1. The CDR3 coding sequence is TGTGCCAGCAGCGTAGCAGGGGGCGCTGAAGCTTTCTTT. This gives the protein CASSVAGGAEAFF.

In this sample, this clonotype turned up many times. The chain is built from TRBV29-1 and TRBJ1-1; D is uncertain. The CDR3 has 12 residues. The V end was cut by 1 base, the J end by 7 bases, with 10 bases between. CDR1 and CDR2 from the germline V gene are SQVTM and ANQGSEA. DNA for the CDR3: TGCAGCGTTGAAGTGGTAACGGGTGAAGCTTTCTTT. This encodes CSVEVVTGEAFF.

This clonotype was seen ten or more times. The J gene is TRBJ2-5, the V gene TRBV14, with D tentatively TRBD2 (6 bases). CDR3 length equals 16 residues. Deletions cut 0 bases from V and 4 bases from J, with 15 bases between. CDR1 and CDR2 from the germline V gene are SGHDN and FVKESK. CDR3 sequence: CASSQEVYMGGETQYF. The CDR3 DNA follows: TGTGCCAGCAGCCAAGAGGTCTACATGGGGGGAGAGACCCAGTACTTC. Looking up the rest from reference TRBV14 and TRBJ2-5 gives the full variable domain: EAGVTQFPSHSVIEKGQTVTLRCDPISGHDNLYWYRRVMGKEIKFLLHFVKESKQDESGMPNNRFLAERTGGTYSTLKVQPAELEDSGVYFCASSQEVYMGGETQYFGPGTRLLVL.